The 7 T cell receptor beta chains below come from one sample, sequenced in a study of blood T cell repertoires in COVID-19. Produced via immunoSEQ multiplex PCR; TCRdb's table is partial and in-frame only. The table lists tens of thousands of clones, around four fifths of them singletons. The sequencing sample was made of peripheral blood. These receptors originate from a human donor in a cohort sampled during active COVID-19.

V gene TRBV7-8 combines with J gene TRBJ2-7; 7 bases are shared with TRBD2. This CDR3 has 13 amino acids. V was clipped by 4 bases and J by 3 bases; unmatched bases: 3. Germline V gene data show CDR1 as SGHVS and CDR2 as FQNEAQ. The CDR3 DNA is TGTGCCAGCAGCTCGCGGGAGATCTACGAGCAGTACTTC. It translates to CASSSREIYEQYF. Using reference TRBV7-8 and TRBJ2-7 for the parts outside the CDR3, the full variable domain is GAGVSQSPRYKVAKRGQDVALRCDPISGHVSLFWYQQALGQGPEFLTYFQNEAQLDKSGLPSDRFFAERPEGSVSTLKIQRTQQEDSAVYLCASSSREIYEQYFGPGTRLTVT.

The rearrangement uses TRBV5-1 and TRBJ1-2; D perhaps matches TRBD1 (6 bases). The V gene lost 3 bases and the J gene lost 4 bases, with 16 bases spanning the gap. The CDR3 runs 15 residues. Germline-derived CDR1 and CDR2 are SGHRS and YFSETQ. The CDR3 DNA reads TGCGCCAGCAGCTCGGCCAGGGGTTGGGCCTATGGCTACACCTTC. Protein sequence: CASSSARGWAYGYTF.

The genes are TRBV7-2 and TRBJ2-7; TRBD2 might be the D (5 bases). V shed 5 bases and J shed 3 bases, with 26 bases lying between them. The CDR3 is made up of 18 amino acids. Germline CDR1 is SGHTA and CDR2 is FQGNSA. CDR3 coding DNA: TGTGCCAGCAGCCTTAAACCCTCTTCTAGCAATTTTAACTACGAGCAGTACTTC. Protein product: CASSLKPSSSNFNYEQYF.

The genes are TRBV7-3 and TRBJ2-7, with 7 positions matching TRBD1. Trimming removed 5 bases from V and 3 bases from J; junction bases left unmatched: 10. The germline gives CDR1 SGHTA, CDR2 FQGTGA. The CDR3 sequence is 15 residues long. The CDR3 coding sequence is TGTGCCAGCAGCCAAAATCCCGGGACAGACTACGAGCAGTACTTC. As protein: CASSQNPGTDYEQYF.

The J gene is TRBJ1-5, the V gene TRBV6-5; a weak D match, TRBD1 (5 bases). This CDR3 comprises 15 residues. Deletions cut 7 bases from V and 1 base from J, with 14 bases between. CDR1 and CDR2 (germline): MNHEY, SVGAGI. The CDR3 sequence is CASNLQGSSNQPQHF. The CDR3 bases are TGTGCCAGCAACCTCCAGGGTTCGAGCAATCAGCCCCAGCATTTT.

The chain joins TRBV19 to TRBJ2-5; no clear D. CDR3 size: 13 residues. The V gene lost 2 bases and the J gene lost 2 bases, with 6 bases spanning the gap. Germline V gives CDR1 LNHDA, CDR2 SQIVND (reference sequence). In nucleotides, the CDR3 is TGTGCCAGTAGTATACAGGAACAAGAGACCCAGTACTTC. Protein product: CASSIQEQETQYF.

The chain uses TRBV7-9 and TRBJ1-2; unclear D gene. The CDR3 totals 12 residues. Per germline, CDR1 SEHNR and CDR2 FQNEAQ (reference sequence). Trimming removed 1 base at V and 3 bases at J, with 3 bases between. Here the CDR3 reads CASSLDYYGYTF. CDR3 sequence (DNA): TGTGCCAGCAGCTTAGACTACTATGGCTACACCTTC.